These T cell receptor beta chains were read from a single sample in a study of T cells after yellow fever vaccination. From the 5' RACE reads, TCRdb called clonotypes with MiXCR, one entry per CDR3 protein. The table lists some 130,000 distinct CDR3 sequences, roughly 6.7% of them singletons. Sample: CD4+ T cells sorted from PBMCs, taken 10 days after the yellow fever booster vaccination. The receptors here all came from a man aged 25-45 years who received the YFV17D yellow fever vaccine. Both conserved end residues are part of each CDR3. D genes are given only for firm matches. A row's size may be missing; if present it is once, few, many or a size class.

clone_size	v_call	j_call	cdr3_length	d_call	cdr3_nt	cdr3_aa
many	TRBV11-2	TRBJ2-7	15	TRBD2	TGTGCCAGCAGTTCCGCTAGCGGGCGCTCCTACGAGCAGTACTTC	CASSSASGRSYEQYF
many	TRBV20-1	TRBJ2-5	14	TRBD2	TGCAGTGCTAGAGTTGGGGGAGGGAGGGAGACCCAGTACTTC	CSARVGGGRETQYF
many	TRBV7-2	TRBJ2-5	14	TRBD2	TGTGCCAGCAGCTTAGTAGCGGGAGATGAGACCCAGTACTTC	CASSLVAGDETQYF
many	TRBV10-3	TRBJ2-7	14	TRBD2	TGTGCCATCAGTGAAATAGCGGGAGCCTACGAGCAGTACTTC	CAISEIAGAYEQYF
few	TRBV20-1	TRBJ2-3	13	NA	TGCAGTGGACGCGGCCGTTTCACAGATACGCAGTATTTT	CSGRGRFTDTQYF
NA	TRBV7-2	TRBJ1-2	13	TRBD1	TGTGCCAGCAGCTTAGACAGGGGAGACGGCTACACCTTC	CASSLDRGDGYTF
few	TRBV6-5	TRBJ2-5	14	NA	TGTGCCAGCAGACTCGGGCTTACTCCGGAGACCCAGTACTTC	CASRLGLTPETQYF
many	TRBV5-6	TRBJ2-3	16	TRBD2	TGTGCCAGCAGGCCTAGGGGGACTAGCAGAAGAGATACGCAGTATTTT	CASRPRGTSRRDTQYF
few	TRBV7-8	TRBJ2-7	14	TRBD1	TGTGCCAGCAGGTCCGGGACAGGTCACACCGAGCAGTACTTC	CASRSGTGHTEQYF
many	TRBV5-1	TRBJ2-7	15	TRBD1	TGCGCCAGCAGCTTGTCGGGACAGATCACCTACGAGCAGTACTTC	CASSLSGQITYEQYF
many	TRBV7-9	TRBJ2-7	17	NA	TGTGCCAGCAGCTTAGCCGGAATGGACACCCTGCCCTACGAGCAGTACTTC	CASSLAGMDTLPYEQYF
many	TRBV4-2	TRBJ2-7	15	TRBD1	TGTGCCAGCAGCCCAGGACAGGGCCGGACTTTGGAGCAGTACTTC	CASSPGQGRTLEQYF
few	TRBV10-2	TRBJ2-4	20	TRBD2	TGCGCCAGCAGTGAGTCTCTTTTTGTTGGGACTAGACCGACCAAAAACATTCAGTACTTC	CASSESLFVGTRPTKNIQYF
NA	TRBV20-1	TRBJ2-1	12	NA	TGCAGTGCTCCCAGGGGACACAATGAGCAGTTCTTC	CSAPRGHNEQFF
NA	TRBV5-4	TRBJ2-5	13	NA	TGTGCCAGCAGCCTGGGCCCTGTCGGGACCCAGTACTTC	CASSLGPVGTQYF
many	TRBV5-1	TRBJ2-1	15	TRBD2	TGCGCCAGCAGCTTCCGACTAGCGGCAAACAATGAGCAGTTCTTC	CASSFRLAANNEQFF
many	TRBV7-9	TRBJ2-2	16	TRBD1	TGTGCCAGCAGCCCGGACAGGGCCCCGAGGGCCGGGGAGCTGTTTTTT	CASSPDRAPRAGELFF
NA	TRBV20-1	TRBJ2-1	12	NA	TGCAGTGCTATGGGGCTAGGCAATGAGCAGTTCTTC	CSAMGLGNEQFF
many	TRBV20-1	TRBJ2-5	14	NA	TGCAGTGCTGAGGGCCCCTACATGCAGGAGACCCAGTACTTC	CSAEGPYMQETQYF
many	TRBV29-1	TRBJ2-3	15	NA	TGCAGCGTTGAGGGCAGTCCGAAGGGCACAGATACGCAGTATTTT	CSVEGSPKGTDTQYF
many	TRBV29-1	TRBJ2-7	12	NA	TGCAGCGTTGCCCAGGGGATCTACGAGCAGTACTTC	CSVAQGIYEQYF
many	TRBV24-1	TRBJ2-3	20	TRBD2	TGTGCCACCAGTGATCCCTCCACGAGGACTAGCGGGGACCCCCCAGATACGCAGTATTTT	CATSDPSTRTSGDPPDTQYF
many	TRBV24-1	TRBJ2-5	15	TRBD1	TGTGCCACCAGTGATAGTGGACAGGGGAGAGAGACCCAGTACTTC	CATSDSGQGRETQYF
many	TRBV25-1	TRBJ2-7	15	NA	TGTGCCAGCAGTGAATTCTTGGGGGGCCCCTACGAGCAGTACTTC	CASSEFLGGPYEQYF
many	TRBV9	TRBJ2-7	15	NA	TGTGCCAGCAGCGTAGCTTGGAACCCCTTTTACGAGCAGTACTTC	CASSVAWNPFYEQYF
many	TRBV12-3/TRBV12-4	TRBJ1-5	13	NA	TGTGCCAGCACGGAAAGGTACGGCCAGCCCCAGCATTTT	CASTERYGQPQHF
many	TRBV7-9	TRBJ2-5	15	NA	TGTGCCAGCAGCTCTTCGGAGAGAGTACAAGAGACCCAGTACTTC	CASSSSERVQETQYF
many	TRBV20-1	TRBJ2-1	14	NA	TGCAGTGCTAGAGGGACAAAGACAGAACCCCTTACGGTCTTC	CSARGTKTEPLTVF
many	TRBV12-3/TRBV12-4	TRBJ2-5	15	TRBD1	TGTGCCAGCAGTGGCGAACAGGGGGCGATGGAGACCCAGTACTTC	CASSGEQGAMETQYF